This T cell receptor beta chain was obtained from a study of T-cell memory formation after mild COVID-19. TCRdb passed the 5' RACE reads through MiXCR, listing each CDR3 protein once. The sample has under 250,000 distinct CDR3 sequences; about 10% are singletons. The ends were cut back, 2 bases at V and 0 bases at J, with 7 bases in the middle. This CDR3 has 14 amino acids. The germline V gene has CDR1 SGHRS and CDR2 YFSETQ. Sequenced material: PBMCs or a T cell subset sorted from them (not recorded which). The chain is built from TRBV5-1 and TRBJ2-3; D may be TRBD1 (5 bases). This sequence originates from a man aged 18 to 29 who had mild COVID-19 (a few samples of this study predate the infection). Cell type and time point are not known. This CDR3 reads CASSFRQSTDTQYF. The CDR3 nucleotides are TGCGCCAGCAGCTTTCGACAGAGCACAGATACGCAGTATTTT.